This T cell receptor beta chain appears in the sequencing data of a study of T-cell reconstitution after alpha-beta-depleted transplantation in children. Germline V CDR1 and CDR2: LGHDT, YNNKEL (reference sequence). Losses at the gene ends were 5 bases for V and 5 bases for J; bases not matched to a gene: 6. The CDR3 spans 14 residues. This sample's TCRbeta library carried unique molecular identifier barcodes. TCRdb analysed the PCR reads with MiXCR anew, one entry per CDR3 protein. The data hold some 600,000 distinct CDR3 sequences, with about an eighth observed a single time. The sequence was collected from a male patient under 18 who had a stem cell transplant for acute myeloid leukemia, so the T cells may come from the graft donor. The rearrangement links TRBV3-1 to TRBJ2-5, with 9 bases lining up with TRBD1. Specimen: PBMCs, mostly from graft donor cells, collected 360 days after TCRalphabeta/CD19-depleted stem cell transplant. The CDR3 nucleotides read TGTGCCAGCAGCTTACAGGGGGCTTTCGAGACCCAGTACTTC. Protein sequence: CASSLQGAFETQYF.